Sequencing of this T cell receptor (beta chain) was carried out in a study of early T cells in non-severe SARS-CoV-2 infection. Study context: From unsorted whole blood, bulk RNA was sequenced, and the chains remained unpaired.

General study results and limits: VDJdb matches were skewed toward anti-spike CD8 T cell responses.

This clonotype was recorded many times. As yet, its antigen is unknown. Molecules of cDNA were individually given unique molecular identifiers that were attached to them. MiXCR, applied by TCRdb to the 5' RACE reads, yields one record per CDR3 protein. The sample lists fewer than 100,000 distinct CDR3 sequences, about a sixth seen once, with 2.9% in the top ten. CDR1 and CDR2 (germline): SEHNR, FQNEAQ (reference sequence). The germline V and J ends were trimmed by 2 bases and 1 base, with 6 bases remaining between them. This CDR3 region has 15 residues. This TCR was recovered from an adult who was a healthcare worker with PCR-confirmed SARS-CoV-2 infection or an uninfected control (not recorded which). Sequenced sample: whole blood. J is TRBJ2-6 and V is TRBV7-9; D not resolved. CDR3 nucleotides: TGTGCCAGCAGCTTATGGGGATCTGGGGCCAACGTCCTGACTTTC. This sequence encodes CASSLWGSGANVLTF. Together with reference TRBV7-9 and TRBJ2-6, the CDR3 gives the full variable domain: DTGVSQNPRHKITKRGQNVTFRCDPISEHNRLYWYRQTLGQGPEFLTYFQNEAQLEKSRLLSDRFSAERPKGSFSTLEIQRTEQGDSAMYLCASSLWGSGANVLTFGAGSRLTVL.